A selection of T cell receptor beta chains follows, all from one sample in a study of blood T cell repertoires in COVID-19. Sequencing was performed with immunoSEQ multiplex PCR; in TCRdb, only in-frame clones are kept and a portion is missing. The profile shows approximately 150,000 clones, 80% to 90% of them singletons. Sequencing used peripheral blood. The source of these receptors is a woman between 50 and 59 years old with acute or convalescent COVID-19. Each CDR3 is given with its conserved first and last residue. The order of the fields is D gene, J gene, V gene, CDR3 length, clone size, CDR3 DNA, CDR3 protein. A D gene is named only where the DNA matches it firmly. The size of a clone is reported for some rows only, either as once, few or many, or as a class for expanded clones.

>TRBD2|TRBJ2-7|TRBV11-3|14|NA
TGTGCCAGCAGCTTGGGACTAGCGTCCTACGAGCAGTACTTC
CASSLGLASYEQYF
>NA|TRBJ1-1|TRBV7-9|15|NA
TGTGCCAGCAGCTTAAGGGACACGGTCAACACTGAAGCTTTCTTT
CASSLRDTVNTEAFF
>TRBD2|TRBJ2-5|TRBV3-1/TRBV3-2|15|NA
TGTGCCAGCAGCCAGCGGGGGGGCCGTCAAGAGACCCAGTACTTC
CASSQRGGRQETQYF
>NA|TRBJ1-1|TRBV3-1/TRBV3-2|13|few
TGTGCCAGCAGACCCAGGGAGAACACTGAAGCTTTCTTT
CASRPRENTEAFF
>NA|TRBJ1-2|TRBV30|17|NA
TGTGCCTGGAGTCGACCGGGATCCTTTATACCTTCGGCCGGCTACACCTTC
CAWSRPGSFIPSAGYTF
>TRBD1|TRBJ1-1|TRBV10-3|15|NA
TGTGCCATCAGAAAGACAGGGGGTCTGAACACTGAAGCTTTCTTT
CAIRKTGGLNTEAFF
>TRBD1|TRBJ1-6|TRBV12-5|15|NA
TGTGCTAGTGGTTTGGAGGTTACAGGGGACTCACCCCTCCACTTT
CASGLEVTGDSPLHF
>TRBD1|TRBJ2-1|TRBV5-8|15|NA
TGTGCCAGCAGCCCACGGACAGGGGGTTGGAATGAGCAGTTCTTC
CASSPRTGGWNEQFF
>NA|TRBJ1-3|TRBV30|12|NA
TGTGCCGGCGGGGGGCCTGGAAACACCATATATTTT
CAGGGPGNTIYF
>NA|TRBJ1-1|TRBV19|14|NA
TGTGCCAGTAGTATGGTCAGGGTGAACACTGAAGCTTTCTTT
CASSMVRVNTEAFF
>NA|TRBJ1-1|TRBV7-2|13|NA
TGTGCCAGCAGCATCTCAGGGTACACTGAAGCTTTCTTT
CASSISGYTEAFF
>NA|TRBJ1-3|TRBV5-1|14|NA
TGCGCCAGCAGCTCCGGACAGCCTGGAAACACCATATATTTT
CASSSGQPGNTIYF
>NA|TRBJ1-2|TRBV19|13|NA
TGTGCCAGTAGAGGAGCGGGATACTATGGCTACACCTTC
CASRGAGYYGYTF
>NA|TRBJ2-7|TRBV4-1|14|NA
TGCGCCAGCAGCCAAGAGGTACAGGTCTACGAGCAGTACTTC
CASSQEVQVYEQYF
>NA|TRBJ2-3|TRBV5-1|14|NA
TGCGCCAGCAAAGGCGGTTCTAGCACAGATACGCAGTATTTT
CASKGGSSTDTQYF
>TRBD1|TRBJ1-2|TRBV7-2|14|NA
TGTGCCAGCAGCCGTGGGACAGGGGCTTTTGGCTACACCTTC
CASSRGTGAFGYTF
>NA|TRBJ1-1|TRBV18|15|NA
TGTGCCAGCTCGGCCACCGGGACACTGAACACTGAAGCTTTCTTT
CASSATGTLNTEAFF
>NA|TRBJ1-2|TRBV7-8|15|once
TGTGCCAGCAGCTTAGACGGTCGGCGGGGTGAGGGCTACACCTTC
CASSLDGRRGEGYTF
>TRBD2|TRBJ2-3|TRBV7-3|13|NA
TGTGCCAGCAGCTTATATTTAGCGGGGGGGCTTTATTTT
CASSLYLAGGLYF
>NA|TRBJ2-1|TRBV25-1|11|NA
TGTGCCAGCCACAGTTACGATGAGCAGTTCTTC
CASHSYDEQFF
>NA|TRBJ2-2|TRBV7-2|18|NA
TGTGCCAGCAGCTTAGGCGTACCAGGCAGGGTGAACACCGGGGAGCTGTTTTTT
CASSLGVPGRVNTGELFF
>TRBD2|TRBJ2-7|TRBV5-6|14|NA
TGTGCCAGCAGTCGGACTAGCGCTACCTACGAGCAGTACTTC
CASSRTSATYEQYF
>NA|TRBJ2-7|TRBV5-1|13|NA
TGCGCCAGCAGCTTGGCACAGGGCTACGAGCAGTACTTC
CASSLAQGYEQYF
>NA|TRBJ2-7|TRBV7-2|14|NA
TGTGCCAGCAGCTCCCGGGACTCGTCTTACGAGCAGTACTTC
CASSSRDSSYEQYF
>TRBD1|TRBJ2-2|TRBV7-3|18|NA
TGTGCCAGCAGCTTAGCGGCCTACCGGGACAGACAAGCCGGGGAGCTGTTTTTT
CASSLAAYRDRQAGELFF
>NA|TRBJ2-5|TRBV5-1|15|NA
TGCGCCAGCAGCTCGGTGGGACTGCCCCAGGAGACCCAGTACTTC
CASSSVGLPQETQYF
>NA|TRBJ1-2|TRBV6-6|16|NA
TGTGCCAGCAGTCGAGGGGGTGCGGGGGCCTACTATGGCTACACCTTC
CASSRGGAGAYYGYTF
>NA|TRBJ1-6|TRBV6-5|16|NA
TGTGCCAGCAGTTACTCCGGCCAGGCCAAATTCAGGCCCCTCCACTTT
CASSYSGQAKFRPLHF
>TRBD1|TRBJ2-3|TRBV15|15|NA
TGTGCCACCAGCAGGGAAGGACAGGGGGAGGATACGCAGTATTTT
CATSREGQGEDTQYF
>TRBD2|TRBJ2-1|TRBV7-3|15|NA
TGTGCCAGCAGCTTAGGCCGGACTAGTAGGAATGAGCAGTTCTTC
CASSLGRTSRNEQFF
>TRBD2|TRBJ2-5|TRBV3-1/TRBV3-2|17|NA
TGTGCCAGCAAGCCAAGGGCTAGCGGGCCGGCGATGGGGACCCAGTACTTC
CASKPRASGPAMGTQYF
>TRBD2|TRBJ2-7|TRBV18|14|NA
TGTGCCAGCTCACCGACTAGCGGGTCCTACGAGCAGTACTTC
CASSPTSGSYEQYF
>NA|TRBJ2-1|TRBV7-2|15|NA
TGTGCCAGCAGCTTACCGCGGGTTTCCTACAATGAGCAGTTCTTC
CASSLPRVSYNEQFF
>NA|TRBJ2-3|TRBV30|14|NA
TGTGCCTGGAGTGTCCCGTGGGCCACAGGTACGCAGTATTTT
CAWSVPWATGTQYF
>NA|TRBJ2-1|TRBV18|17|NA
TGTGCCAGCTCACCACCTAGCGGGGACAGCTCCTACAATGAGCAGTTCTTC
CASSPPSGDSSYNEQFF
>NA|TRBJ1-6|TRBV14|15|NA
TGTGCCAGCAGTCGGGATAGCTCCTATAATTCACCCCTCCACTTT
CASSRDSSYNSPLHF
>TRBD2|TRBJ2-7|TRBV7-2|17|NA
TGTGCCAGCAGCACCCAACTAGCGGGGGTGAGCTCCTACGAGCAGTACTTC
CASSTQLAGVSSYEQYF
>NA|TRBJ2-1|TRBV24-1|12|NA
TGTGCCACCAGCAGGGAAGACAATGAGCAGTTCTTC
CATSREDNEQFF
>TRBD1|TRBJ1-6|TRBV6-6|14|NA
TGTGCCAGCAGTTACTGGGACAGGGATTCACCCCTCCACTTT
CASSYWDRDSPLHF
>NA|TRBJ1-2|TRBV3-1/TRBV3-2|12|few
TGTGCCAGCAGCCCACCCACGGGAGGCTACACCTTC
CASSPPTGGYTF
>TRBD1|TRBJ2-7|TRBV3-1/TRBV3-2|14|once
TGTGCCAGCAGCCAATCCGGGACAGGGTACGAGCAGTACTTC
CASSQSGTGYEQYF
>NA|TRBJ2-2|TRBV6-5|15|once
TGTGCCAGCAGCGGACCGGGACTCCACACCGGGGAGCTGTTTTTT
CASSGPGLHTGELFF
>TRBD1|TRBJ2-7|TRBV6-5|12|NA
TGTGCCAGCAGCCAGACAGGGCTCGAGCAGTACTTC
CASSQTGLEQYF
>TRBD2|TRBJ2-1|TRBV6-2/TRBV6-3|18|NA
TGTGCCAGCAGTTCCCGGACTAGCGGTCCTCGGTCCTACAATGAGCAGTTCTTC
CASSSRTSGPRSYNEQFF
>TRBD2|TRBJ2-1|TRBV5-1|17|once
TGCGCCAGCAGCTTGGAACTAGCGGGAGGGGATCACAATGAGCAGTTCTTC
CASSLELAGGDHNEQFF
>TRBD2|TRBJ2-5|TRBV24-1|16|NA
TGTGCCACCAGTGCTCCGTTGGCGGGGGGGCAAGAGACCCAGTACTTC
CATSAPLAGGQETQYF
>NA|TRBJ2-1|TRBV20-1|15|NA
TGCAGTGCTAGTGGGACGGGGAGCTCCTACAATGAGCAGTTCTTC
CSASGTGSSYNEQFF
>NA|TRBJ1-2|TRBV28|15|NA
TGTGCCAGCAGTTTAGAAGGGGGGGAATACTATGGCTACACCTTC
CASSLEGGEYYGYTF
>NA|TRBJ1-2|TRBV6-6|11|once
TGTGCCAGCAGCCTCAACTATGGCTACACCTTC
CASSLNYGYTF
>NA|TRBJ2-3|TRBV4-1|14|NA
TGCGCCAGCAGCCAAAATGTGAGGGCAGATACGCAGTATTTT
CASSQNVRADTQYF
>TRBD2|TRBJ2-3|TRBV7-9|17|NA
TGTGCCAGCAGCTTAGGTCGGGGAGGGACGGCGGCAGATACGCAGTATTTT
CASSLGRGGTAADTQYF